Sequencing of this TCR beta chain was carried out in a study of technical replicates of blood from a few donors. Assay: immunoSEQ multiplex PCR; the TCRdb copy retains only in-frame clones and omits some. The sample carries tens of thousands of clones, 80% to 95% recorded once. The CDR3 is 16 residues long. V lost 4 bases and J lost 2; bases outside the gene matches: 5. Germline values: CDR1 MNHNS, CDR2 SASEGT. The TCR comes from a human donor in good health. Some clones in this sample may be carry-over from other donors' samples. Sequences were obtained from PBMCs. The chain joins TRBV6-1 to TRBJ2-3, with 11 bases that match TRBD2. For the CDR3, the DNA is TGTGCCAGCAGTGGGGGGACTAGCGGAGACACAGATACGCAGTATTTT. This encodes CASSGGTSGDTDTQYF.